This T cell receptor (beta chain) was identified during a study of early T cells in non-severe SARS-CoV-2 infection. Whole-study context: Whole-blood bulk RNA, unsorted, was sequenced, and chains were unpaired.

The V and J ends lost 6 bases and 6 bases respectively, with 5 bases between them. CDR3 length equals 11 residues. The TCR library protocol attached unique molecular identifiers to the individual cDNA molecules. TCRdb called the 5' RACE reads again in MiXCR, with one record for every CDR3 protein. The sample lists over 50,000 distinct CDR3 sequences, roughly a tenth occurring once. Sequences were obtained from whole blood. V usage is TRBV12-3 or TRBV12-4 and J usage is TRBJ2-2, with D unresolved. The sequence was collected from an adult who was a healthcare worker with PCR-confirmed SARS-CoV-2 infection or an uninfected control (not recorded which). The CDR3 coding sequence is TGTGCCAGCAGAGTCCCCGGGGAGCTGTTTTTT. Encoded protein: CASRVPGELFF.